The next 31 T cell receptor beta chains were all read from a single sample in a study of chemoradiotherapy in HPV16-positive cancers. Assay used: immunoSEQ multiplex PCR; TCRdb lists only in-frame clones, some missing. The sample contains roughly 1,900 clones, roughly 90% of which appear only once. The sample consisted of tumor tissue, taken from a patient who underwent chemoradiotherapy. The receptors originated from a human donor with HPV-associated anogenital cancer.

The rearrangement uses TRBV2 and TRBJ2-3; the D is unclear. CDR3 length: 14 amino acids. Germline V gives CDR1 SNHLY, CDR2 FYNNEI. Trimming cost V 5 bases and J 6 bases, with 15 bases left between them. The CDR3 here is CASSSQPRSDTQYF. The CDR3 nucleotides are TGTGCCAGCAGTTCCCAACCTAGATCGGATACGCAGTATTTT. Full variable domain (missing parts from reference TRBV2 and TRBJ2-3): EPEVTQTPSHQVTQMGQEVILRCVPISNHLYFYWYRQILGQKVEFLVSFYNNEISEKSEIFDDQFSVERPDGSNFTLKIRSTKLEDSAMYFCASSSQPRSDTQYFGPGTRLTVL.

The rearrangement links TRBV5-1 to TRBJ2-7, with 10 positions matching TRBD1. Unmatched junction bases numbered 11, after V lost 8 bases and J lost 3 bases. The V gene's germline CDR1 is SGHRS and CDR2 YFSETQ. The CDR3 consists of 15 residues. This chain's CDR3 is CASGQGQGISYEQYF. The CDR3 coding sequence is TGCGCCAGTGGGCAGGGACAGGGGATAAGCTACGAGCAGTACTTC. Full variable domain (rest looked up from reference TRBV5-1 and TRBJ2-7): KAGVTQTPRYLIKTRGQQVTLSCSPISGHRSVSWYQQTPGQGLQFLFEYFSETQRNKGNFPGRFSGRQFSNSRSEMNVSTLELGDSALYLCASGQGQGISYEQYFGPGTRLTVT.

This sequence joins TRBV4-3 and TRBJ2-7, with 12 bases lining up with TRBD2. CDR3 length: 18 residues. CDR1 is LGHNA and CDR2 is YSLEER in the germline V gene. V was pared by 3 bases and J by 0 bases, with 9 bases of the junction left unmatched. The CDR3 loop reads CASSQELAGGSTSYEQYF. The CDR3 DNA sequence: TGCGCCAGCAGCCAGGAACTAGCGGGGGGCTCCACCTCCTACGAGCAGTACTTC.

The V and J genes are TRBV18 and TRBJ2-1; TRBD2 aligns across 10 bases. CDR1 is KGHSH and CDR2 is LQKENI in the germline V gene. The CDR3 totals 15 residues. Trimming took 3 bases from V and 5 from J; bases not matched to a gene: 4. The CDR3 region is CASSPHSGGDNEQFF. Here the CDR3 DNA reads TGTGCCAGCTCACCCCACAGCGGGGGGGACAATGAGCAGTTCTTC.

This CDR3 is CASSVQGSIYGYTF. The CDR3 DNA follows: TGTGCCAGCAGTGTCCAGGGTTCTATCTATGGCTACACCTTC. This chain connects TRBV6-1 to TRBJ1-2, with D possibly matching TRBD1 (5 bases). Looked up from germline, CDR1 is MNHNS and CDR2 is SASEGT. Trimming took 4 bases from V and 4 from J, leaving 13 bases between them. This CDR3 region has 14 residues.

This sequence joins TRBV9 and TRBJ2-3; D unresolved. V lost 1 base and J 0 bases, leaving 12 bases between the germline ends. CDR3 length: 16 amino acids. Germline CDR1 and CDR2: SGDLS and YYNGEE. The DNA of the CDR3 is TGTGCCAGCAGCGTATATGCTATGGCAAGCACAGATACGCAGTATTTT. Its translation is CASSVYAMASTDTQYF.

The rearrangement joins TRBV12-5 to TRBJ2-3, with D perhaps matching TRBD1 (6 bases). V was pared by 1 base and J by 3 bases, with 14 bases between. CDR1 and CDR2 (germline): LGHNT, FRNRAP. This CDR3 region has 16 residues. CDR3 protein: CASGLEQGKETDTQYF. The DNA for the CDR3 is TGTGCTAGTGGTTTGGAACAGGGAAAGGAGACAGATACGCAGTATTTT.

This chain joins TRBV5-6 and TRBJ1-2; D perhaps matches TRBD1 (5 bases). Trimming took off 0 bases at V and 5 bases at J, with 8 bases between the two ends. Germline loops: CDR1 SGHDT, CDR2 YYEEEE. The CDR3 consists of 13 residues. The CDR3 DNA sequence: TGTGCCAGCAGCTTGGGACAGCCTTATGGCTACACCTTC. This sequence encodes CASSLGQPYGYTF.

The rearrangement uses TRBV4-3 and TRBJ2-2; D possibly corresponds to TRBD1 (6 bases). Germline loops: CDR1 LGHNA, CDR2 YSLEER. V was clipped by 3 bases and J by 5 bases, with 7 bases between them. The CDR3 is 13 residues long. CDR3 in amino acids: CASSQTGTGELFF. CDR3 DNA: TGCGCCAGCAGCCAGACAGGAACCGGGGAGCTGTTTTTT.

The chain joins TRBV5-6 to TRBJ2-3, with D unresolved. Deletions cut 2 bases from V and 0 bases from J, with 7 bases between. This CDR3 has 14 amino acids. Germline loops: CDR1 SGHDT, CDR2 YYEEEE. The CDR3 DNA reads as TGTGCCAGCAGCTTACGGACGAGCACAGATACGCAGTATTTT. It codes for CASSLRTSTDTQYF.

The count of this clone is one. The chain carries TRBV14 and TRBJ1-6; D gene uncertain. The CDR3 is 14 amino acids. Per the germline V gene, CDR1 is SGHDN and CDR2 is FVKESK. V dropped 0 bases and J dropped 4 bases, with 4 bases sitting between them. DNA for the CDR3: TGTGCCAGCAGCCAAGATAGGTATAATTCACCCCTCCACTTT. As protein: CASSQDRYNSPLHF.

CDR3 sequence reads: CASSGPRGRNQPQHF. As DNA, the CDR3 is TGTGCCAGCAGTGGCCCGCGGGGGCGCAATCAGCCCCAGCATTTT. The rearrangement uses TRBV6-4 and TRBJ1-5; a possible D gene is TRBD1 (6 bases). The length of the CDR3 is 15 residues. Per germline, CDR1 MRHNA and CDR2 SNTAGT. V gave up 4 bases and J gave up 2 bases, with 12 bases separating them.

This clone has a single count. The chain uses TRBV28 and TRBJ2-5; 8 bases are shared with TRBD1. With 6 bases clipped from V and 0 bases from J, the junction kept 18 bases outside the gene matches. This CDR3 has 19 residues. Per germline, CDR1 MDHEN and CDR2 SYDVKM. The CDR3 sequence is CASSPLKSGGLTYQETQYF. CDR3 DNA sequence: TGTGCCAGCAGCCCCCTTAAATCAGGGGGCTTAACCTACCAAGAGACCCAGTACTTC.

The rearrangement joins TRBV21-1 to TRBJ2-1. TRBV21-1 is a recognized pseudogene. This CDR3 has 16 residues. CDR3 sequence (DNA): TGTGCCAGCAGCTTAATAGTTGGGGTAAGGCCCAATGAGCAGTTCTTC. It is translated as CASSLIVGVRPNEQFF.

Only one count was recorded for this clone. The CDR3 nucleotides are TGCGCCAGCAGCTCGCGGGACAGGGGGGGAGAGACCCAGTACTTC. This sequence encodes CASSSRDRGGETQYF. The V and J genes are TRBV5-1 and TRBJ2-5; 11 bases align to TRBD1. J was trimmed by 4 bases and V by 3 bases; bases with no gene match: 5. Per germline, CDR1 SGHRS and CDR2 YFSETQ. This CDR3 has 15 amino acids.

In this sample, this clone turned up once. This rearrangement joins TRBV7-3 to TRBJ2-7; 8 bases map to TRBD2. Germline V lookup: CDR1 SGHTA, CDR2 FQGTGA. CDR3 length: 14 amino acids. CDR3 residues: CASSLKRPAGEIVV. CDR3 nucleotides: TGTGCCAGCAGCTTAAAACGCCCAGCGGGAGAAATTGTCGTC.

This clone turned up a few times. The chain joins TRBV5-1 to TRBJ2-5, with D perhaps being TRBD1 or TRBD2 (5 bases each). The CDR3 length is 13 residues. The germline V gene has CDR1 SGHRS and CDR2 YFSETQ. V was shortened by 4 bases and J by 5 bases, with 12 bases between the two germline ends. For the CDR3, the DNA is TGCGCCAGCAGCCCCGGGGCAGCCGAGACCCAGTACTTC. Translation: CASSPGAAETQYF.

The genes are TRBV7-3 and TRBJ1-1; D not certain. V shed 1 base and J shed 3 bases, with 6 bases lying between them. The germline V gene encodes CDR1 SGHTA and CDR2 FQGTGA. CDR3 length: 13 residues. The CDR3: CASSLISHTEAFF. The CDR3 region has the DNA TGTGCCAGCAGCTTAATTAGCCACACTGAAGCTTTCTTT.

This chain connects TRBV18 to TRBJ1-1, with D perhaps matching TRBD1 (5 bases). The germline V gene encodes CDR1 KGHSH and CDR2 LQKENI. V lost 2 bases to trimming and J lost 5 bases, with 12 bases between them. This CDR3 has 14 amino acids. In DNA form, the CDR3 reads TGTGCCAGCTCACCAACTTCAGGGTTAACTGAAGCTTTCTTT. It codes for CASSPTSGLTEAFF.

The chain links TRBV7-2 to TRBJ2-4, with D hard to call. The CDR3 is 15 amino acids. V was shortened by 4 bases and J by 0 bases, with 10 bases between the two germline ends. Germline V gives CDR1 SGHTA, CDR2 FQGNSA. The CDR3 loop is CASSSRHRAKNIQYF. The DNA for the CDR3 is TGTGCCAGCAGCTCTAGACATAGAGCCAAAAACATTCAGTACTTC.

In its sample, this clone was seen a few times. The chain links TRBV5-1 to TRBJ1-2; D unresolved. Germline assignment: CDR1 SGHRS and CDR2 YFSETQ. The CDR3 is made up of 14 amino acids. Between the trimmed V and J ends, which lost 2 bases and 6 bases, there was a span of 14 bases. CDR3 amino acids: CASSLYAAADGYTF. The CDR3 DNA is TGCGCCAGCAGCTTATATGCGGCTGCGGATGGCTACACCTTC. Complete variable domain (other parts from reference TRBV5-1 and TRBJ1-2): KAGVTQTPRYLIKTRGQQVTLSCSPISGHRSVSWYQQTPGQGLQFLFEYFSETQRNKGNFPGRFSGRQFSNSRSEMNVSTLELGDSALYLCASSLYAAADGYTFGSGTRLTVV.

The chain is built from TRBV6-6 and TRBJ2-5; weak D call: TRBD1 (6 bases). Trimming left V 6 bases short and J 5 bases short, with 19 bases between. This CDR3 spans 15 amino acids. Germline V gene sequence: CDR1 MNHNY, CDR2 SVGAGI (reference sequence). The CDR3 nucleotides read TGTGCCAGCAGGAAGCACAGGGAATTGGTTGAGACCCAGTACTTC. Encoded protein: CASRKHRELVETQYF.

The chain combines TRBV5-4 with TRBJ1-6; tentative D call: TRBD1 (5 bases). This CDR3 has 14 residues. With 2 bases removed from V and 5 bases from J, the gap between germline ends came to 8 bases. Germline assignment: CDR1 SGHNT and CDR2 YYREEE (reference sequence). In DNA form, the CDR3 reads TGTGCCAGCAGCTTTTCAGGGCATAATTCACCCCTCCACTTT. Its translation: CASSFSGHNSPLHF.

The chain uses TRBV5-1 and TRBJ1-2, with TRBD1 matching over 10 bases. Germline V lookup: CDR1 SGHRS, CDR2 YFSETQ. The CDR3 is made up of 13 amino acids. Unmatched junction bases numbered 2, after V lost 3 bases and J lost 6 bases. CDR3 residues: CASSYGTGDGYTF. CDR3 nucleotide sequence: TGCGCCAGCAGCTACGGGACAGGGGATGGCTACACCTTC.

This chain joins TRBV7-2 and TRBJ1-2; perhaps TRBD1 as D (5 bases). V lost 1 base and J lost 4, with 13 bases in between. Per germline, CDR1 SGHTA and CDR2 FQGNSA. CDR3 length: 15 residues. The CDR3 bases are TGTGCCAGCAGCTTAGGTGGGGGGATCAGCTATGGCTACACCTTC. The encoded protein is CASSLGGGISYGYTF. Complete variable domain (other parts from reference TRBV7-2 and TRBJ1-2): GAGVSQSPSNKVTEKGKDVELRCDPISGHTALYWYRQSLGQGLEFLIYFQGNSAPDKSGLPSDRFSAERTGGSVSTLTIQRTQQEDSAVYLCASSLGGGISYGYTFGSGTRLTVV.

This sequence joins TRBV9 and TRBJ2-1; TRBD2 agrees at 12 bases. CDR1 and CDR2 from the germline V gene are SGDLS and YYNGEE. With V trimmed by 0 bases and J by 5 bases, 12 bases remained unmatched. This CDR3 is built from 19 residues. CDR3 sequence reads: CASSVGWGASGRAHNEQFF. The CDR3 DNA reads as TGTGCCAGCAGCGTAGGGTGGGGGGCTAGCGGGAGGGCCCACAATGAGCAGTTCTTC.

The CDR3 loop reads CASSTDRRFTGELFF. The CDR3 DNA follows: TGTGCCAGCAGCACGGACAGGAGGTTTACCGGGGAGCTGTTTTTT. The genes are TRBV27 and TRBJ2-2; the match to TRBD1 covers 7 bases. V dropped 6 bases and J dropped 5; count of bases not matched to a gene: 9. CDR3 length: 15 residues. Germline CDR1 reads MNHEY; CDR2 reads SMNVEV (reference sequence).

V gene TRBV5-4 combines with J gene TRBJ2-1; D remains ambiguous. The CDR3 sequence is 14 residues long. The V and J ends lost 6 bases and 4 bases respectively, with 14 bases between them. CDR1 is SGHNT, CDR2 YYREEE, per germline (reference sequence). The CDR3 sequence: CASNSGQAYNEQFF. The CDR3 DNA is TGTGCCAGCAATTCCGGGCAGGCATACAATGAGCAGTTCTTC.

V is TRBV19 and J is TRBJ1-5; D is possibly TRBD1 (6 bases). V lost 6 bases to trimming and J lost 2 bases, with 14 bases between them. The germline V gene encodes CDR1 LNHDA and CDR2 SQIVND (reference sequence). This CDR3 is built from 15 residues. In DNA, the CDR3 is TGTGCCAGTAGGTTCGCGGACAGCGGCAATCAGCCCCAGCATTTT. Encoded protein: CASRFADSGNQPQHF.

The V gene is TRBV4-2, the J gene TRBJ2-5; 10 positions match TRBD2. In germline, CDR1 is LGHNA, CDR2 YNFKEQ. V lost 1 base, J lost 9 bases, and 8 bases stayed unmatched. This CDR3 has 15 residues. The CDR3 here is CASSQVGASGRPQYF. The CDR3 DNA reads as TGTGCCAGCAGCCAAGTTGGGGCTAGCGGGAGACCCCAGTACTTC.

The V and J genes are TRBV7-2 and TRBJ1-5, with D tentatively TRBD1 (5 bases). V lost 6 bases, J lost 4 bases, and 10 bases lay in between. Germline lookup yields CDR1 SGHTA and CDR2 FQGNSA. The CDR3 runs to 13 residues. The CDR3 spells CASRGGWNQPQHF. The DNA for the CDR3 is TGTGCCAGCAGGGGGGGGTGGAATCAGCCCCAGCATTTT.